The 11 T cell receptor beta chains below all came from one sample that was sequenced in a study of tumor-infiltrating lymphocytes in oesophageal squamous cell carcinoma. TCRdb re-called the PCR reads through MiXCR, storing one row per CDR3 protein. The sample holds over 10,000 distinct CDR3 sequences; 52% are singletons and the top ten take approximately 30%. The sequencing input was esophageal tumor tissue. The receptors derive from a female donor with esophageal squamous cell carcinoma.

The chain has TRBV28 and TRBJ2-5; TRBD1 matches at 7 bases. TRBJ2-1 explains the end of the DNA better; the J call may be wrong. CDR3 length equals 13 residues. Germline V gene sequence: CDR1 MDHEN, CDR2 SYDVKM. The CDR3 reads CASRTGIYNEQFF. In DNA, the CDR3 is TGTGCCAGCAGGACAGGGATCTACAATGAGCAGTTCTTC.

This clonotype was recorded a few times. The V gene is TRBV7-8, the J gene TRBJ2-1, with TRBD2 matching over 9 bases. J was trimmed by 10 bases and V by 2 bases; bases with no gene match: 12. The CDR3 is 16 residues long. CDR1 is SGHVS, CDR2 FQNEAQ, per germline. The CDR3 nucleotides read TGTGCCAGCAGCTTAACAACACTAAGGAGCGGGGGGGAGCAGTTCTTC. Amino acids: CASSLTTLRSGGEQFF.

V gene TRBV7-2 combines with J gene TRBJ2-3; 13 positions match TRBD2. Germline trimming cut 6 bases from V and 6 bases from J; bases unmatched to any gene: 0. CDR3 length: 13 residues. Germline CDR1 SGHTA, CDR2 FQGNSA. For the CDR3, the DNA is TGTGCCAGCAGACTAGCGGGAGGGGATACGCAGTATTTT. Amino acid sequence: CASRLAGGDTQYF.

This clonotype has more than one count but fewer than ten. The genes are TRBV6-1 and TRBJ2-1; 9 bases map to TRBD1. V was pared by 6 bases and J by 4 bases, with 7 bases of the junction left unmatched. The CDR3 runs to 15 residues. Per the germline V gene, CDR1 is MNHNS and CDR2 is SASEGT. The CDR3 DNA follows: TGTGCCAGCAGGCCGGGACAGGGCCCTTACAATGAGCAGTTCTTC. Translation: CASRPGQGPYNEQFF.

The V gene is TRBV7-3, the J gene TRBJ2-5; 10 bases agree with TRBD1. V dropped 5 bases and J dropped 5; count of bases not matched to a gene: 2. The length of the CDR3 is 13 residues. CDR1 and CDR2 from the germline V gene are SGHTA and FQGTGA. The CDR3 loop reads CASSADRGETQYF. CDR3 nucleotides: TGTGCCAGCAGCGCGGACAGGGGGGAGACCCAGTACTTC.

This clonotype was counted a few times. CDR3 residues: CASRGTGGFYGYTF. The CDR3 bases are TGTGCCAGCAGAGGGACAGGGGGCTTCTATGGCTACACCTTC. This rearrangement joins TRBV6-6 to TRBJ1-2, with 12 bases identical to TRBD1. V lost 6 bases to trimming and J lost 4 bases; unmatched junction nucleotides: 3. The germline V gene has CDR1 MNHNY and CDR2 SVGAGI (reference sequence). The CDR3 extends over 14 amino acids.

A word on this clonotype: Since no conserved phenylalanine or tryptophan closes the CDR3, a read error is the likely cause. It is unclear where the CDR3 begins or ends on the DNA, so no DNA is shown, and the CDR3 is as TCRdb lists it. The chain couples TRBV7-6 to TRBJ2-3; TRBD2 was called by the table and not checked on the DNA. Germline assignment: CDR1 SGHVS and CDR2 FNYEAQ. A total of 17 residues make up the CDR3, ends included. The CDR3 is CASSLSWRSSYEQYFGP.

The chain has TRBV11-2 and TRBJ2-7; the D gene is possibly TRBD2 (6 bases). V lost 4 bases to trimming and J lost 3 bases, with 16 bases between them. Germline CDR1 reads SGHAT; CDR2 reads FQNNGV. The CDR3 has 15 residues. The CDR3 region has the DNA TGTGCCAGCAGCTCCACCTCCGGAGGGAACTACGAGCAGTACTTC. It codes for CASSSTSGGNYEQYF.

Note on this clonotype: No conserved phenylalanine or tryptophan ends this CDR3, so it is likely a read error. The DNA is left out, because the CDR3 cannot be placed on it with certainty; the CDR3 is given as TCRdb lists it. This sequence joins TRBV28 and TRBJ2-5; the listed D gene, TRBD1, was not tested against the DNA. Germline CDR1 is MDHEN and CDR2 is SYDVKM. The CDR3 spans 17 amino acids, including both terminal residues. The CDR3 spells CASSRRGLALYEQYFGN.

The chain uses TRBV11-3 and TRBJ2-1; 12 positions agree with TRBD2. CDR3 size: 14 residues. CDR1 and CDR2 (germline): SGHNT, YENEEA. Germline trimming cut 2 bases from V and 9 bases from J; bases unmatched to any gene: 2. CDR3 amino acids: CASSLKLAGGEQFF. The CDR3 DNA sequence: TGTGCCAGCAGCTTAAAACTAGCGGGGGGTGAGCAGTTCTTC.

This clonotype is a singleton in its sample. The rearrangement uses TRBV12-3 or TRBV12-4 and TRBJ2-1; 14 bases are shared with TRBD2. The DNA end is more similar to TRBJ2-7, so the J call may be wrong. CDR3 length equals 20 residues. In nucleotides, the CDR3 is TGTGCCAGCAGTCCTTCGCCGGGACTAGCGGGGGTGTTTGGGTCGGGTGAGCAGTACTTC. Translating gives CASSPSPGLAGVFGSGEQYF.